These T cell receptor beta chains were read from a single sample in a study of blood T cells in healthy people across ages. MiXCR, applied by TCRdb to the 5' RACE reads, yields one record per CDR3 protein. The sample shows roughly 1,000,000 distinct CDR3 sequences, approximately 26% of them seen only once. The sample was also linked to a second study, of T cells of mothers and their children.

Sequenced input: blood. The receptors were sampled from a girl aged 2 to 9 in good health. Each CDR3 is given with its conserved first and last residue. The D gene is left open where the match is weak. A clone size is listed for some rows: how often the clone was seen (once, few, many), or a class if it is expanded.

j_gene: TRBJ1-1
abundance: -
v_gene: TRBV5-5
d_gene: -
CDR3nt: TGTGCCAGCAGCTTGTGGGGTCCGGACACTGAAGCTTTCTTT
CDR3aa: CASSLWGPDTEAFF

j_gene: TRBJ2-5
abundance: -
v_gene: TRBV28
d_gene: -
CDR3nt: TGTGCCAGCAGTTTTGGGCCGACCCCAGGCCAAGAGACCCAGTACTTC
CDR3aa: CASSFGPTPGQETQYF

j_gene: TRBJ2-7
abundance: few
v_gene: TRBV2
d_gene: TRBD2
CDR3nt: TGTGCCATTCTCCCTTTAGCGGGAGCCATGTACGAGCAGTACTTC
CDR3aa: CAILPLAGAMYEQYF

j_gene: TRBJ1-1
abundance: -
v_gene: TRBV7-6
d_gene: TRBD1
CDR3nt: TGTGCCAGCAGCTCAAACCAGGGGGTAGCCACTGAAGCTTTCTTT
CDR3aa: CASSSNQGVATEAFF

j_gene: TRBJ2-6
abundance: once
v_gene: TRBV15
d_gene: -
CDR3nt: TGTGCCACCAGCAGCTGGGGTTCCTCTGGGGCCAACGTCCTGACTTTC
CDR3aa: CATSSWGSSGANVLTF

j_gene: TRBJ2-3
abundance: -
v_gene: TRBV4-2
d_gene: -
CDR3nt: TGTGCCAGCAGCCAAGAGGCGCGGGGATCCTACCCCAATACGCAGTATTTT
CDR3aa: CASSQEARGSYPNTQYF

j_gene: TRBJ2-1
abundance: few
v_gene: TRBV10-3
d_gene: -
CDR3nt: TGTGCCATCACTCGGACGGACTCCTACAATGAGCAGTTCTTC
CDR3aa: CAITRTDSYNEQFF

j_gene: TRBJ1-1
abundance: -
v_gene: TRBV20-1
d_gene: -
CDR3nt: TGCAGTGCTAGGAGCTCTCTCGCCGACACTGAAGCTTTCTTT
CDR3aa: CSARSSLADTEAFF

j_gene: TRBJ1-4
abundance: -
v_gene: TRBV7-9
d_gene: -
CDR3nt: TGTGCCAGCAGCTTGCCCGCTCAGGTGGAAAAACTGTTTTTT
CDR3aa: CASSLPAQVEKLFF

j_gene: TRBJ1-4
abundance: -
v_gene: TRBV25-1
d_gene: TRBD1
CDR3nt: TGTGCCAGCGTAATGAGACAGGGGACTAATGAAAAACTGTTTTTT
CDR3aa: CASVMRQGTNEKLFF

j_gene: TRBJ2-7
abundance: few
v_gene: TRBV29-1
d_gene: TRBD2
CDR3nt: TGCAGCGTTGAGCAGGGTGGGACTAGCGGGGCTTACGAGCAGTACTTC
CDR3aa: CSVEQGGTSGAYEQYF

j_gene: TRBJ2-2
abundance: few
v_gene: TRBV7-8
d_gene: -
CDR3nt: TGTGCCAGCAGCTCTAGGGTTAACGGGGAGCTGTTTTTT
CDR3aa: CASSSRVNGELFF

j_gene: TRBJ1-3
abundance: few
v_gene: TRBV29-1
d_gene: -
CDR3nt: TGCAGCGCCTTTGGCCCGGGAAACACCATATATTTT
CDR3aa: CSAFGPGNTIYF

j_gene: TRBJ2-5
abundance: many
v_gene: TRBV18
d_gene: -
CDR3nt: TGTGCCAGCTCAACCCGACCGGAAGAGACCCAGTACTTC
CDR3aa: CASSTRPEETQYF

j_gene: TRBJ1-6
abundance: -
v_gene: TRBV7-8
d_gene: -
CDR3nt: TGTGCCAGCAGCCTGCTCGGGGGGGCGAATTCACCCCTCCACTTT
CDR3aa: CASSLLGGANSPLHF

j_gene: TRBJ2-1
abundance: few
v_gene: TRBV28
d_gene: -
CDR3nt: TGTGCCAGCAGTTTATTCTCTATCTCGGCATACAATGAGCAGTTCTTC
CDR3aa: CASSLFSISAYNEQFF

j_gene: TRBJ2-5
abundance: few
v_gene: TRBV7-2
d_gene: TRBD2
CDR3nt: TGTGCCAGCAGCACGGGACTAGCGGGGCCAGAGACCCAGTACTTC
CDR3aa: CASSTGLAGPETQYF

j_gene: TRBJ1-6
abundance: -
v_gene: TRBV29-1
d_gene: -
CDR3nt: TGCAGCGTTCGGATCGGCTCCTATAATTCACCCCTCCACTTT
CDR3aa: CSVRIGSYNSPLHF

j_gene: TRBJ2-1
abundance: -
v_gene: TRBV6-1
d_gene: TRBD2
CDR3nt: TGTGCCAGCAACTACGCGGCCGGGAGGCCCGGGGATGAGCAGTTCTTC
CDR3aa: CASNYAAGRPGDEQFF

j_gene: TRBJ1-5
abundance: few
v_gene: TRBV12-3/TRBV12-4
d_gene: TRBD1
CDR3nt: TGTGCCAGCAGTCGAGACAGGGAAGATCAGCCCCAGCATTTT
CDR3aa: CASSRDREDQPQHF

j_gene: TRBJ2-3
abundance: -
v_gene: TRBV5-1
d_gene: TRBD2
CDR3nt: TGCGCCAGCAGCCCCCTAGCGGGGGGGCAAAATACGCAGTATTTT
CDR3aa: CASSPLAGGQNTQYF

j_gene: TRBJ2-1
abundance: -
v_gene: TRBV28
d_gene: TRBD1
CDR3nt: TGTGCCAGCAGTTTCGGGACAGGGTTTGGTAATGAGCAGTTCTTC
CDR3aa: CASSFGTGFGNEQFF

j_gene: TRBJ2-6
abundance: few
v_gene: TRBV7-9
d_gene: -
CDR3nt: TGTGCCAGCAGCCGAGACGGGACCAAAAAGTCTGGGGCCAACGTCCTGACTTTC
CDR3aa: CASSRDGTKKSGANVLTF

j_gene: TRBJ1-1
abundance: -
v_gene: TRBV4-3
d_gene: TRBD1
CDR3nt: TGCGCCAGCAGCTCGGACAGGGGGTGGGGCACTGAAGCTTTCTTT
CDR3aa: CASSSDRGWGTEAFF

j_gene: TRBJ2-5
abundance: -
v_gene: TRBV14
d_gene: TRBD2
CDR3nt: TGTGCCAGCAGCCTACCTAGGGAGGGGTCGGAGACCCAGTACTTC
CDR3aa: CASSLPREGSETQYF

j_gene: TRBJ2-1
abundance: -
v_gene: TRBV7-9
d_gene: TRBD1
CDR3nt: TGTGCCAGCAGCTTAATGGGACAGGGAGCCGATGAGCAGTTCTTC
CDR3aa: CASSLMGQGADEQFF

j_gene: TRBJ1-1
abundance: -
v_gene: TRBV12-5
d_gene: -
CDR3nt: TGTGCTAGTGGTCCACCCCTGACGAGGGGTGGCACTGAAGCTTTCTTT
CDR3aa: CASGPPLTRGGTEAFF

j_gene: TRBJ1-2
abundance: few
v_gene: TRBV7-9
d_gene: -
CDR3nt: TGTGCCAGCAGCTCCTTCCGGGACCGAACTAACTTC
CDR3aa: CASSSFRDRTNF

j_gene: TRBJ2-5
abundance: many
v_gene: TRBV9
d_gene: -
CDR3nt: TGTGCCAGCAGCGTAGAAGGTGCGGGAAAAGGGGAGACCCAGTACTTC
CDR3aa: CASSVEGAGKGETQYF

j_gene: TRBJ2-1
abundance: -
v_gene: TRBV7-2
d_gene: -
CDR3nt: TGTGCCAGCAGCCCGGTGGGGGATTCCTACAATGAGCAGTTCTTC
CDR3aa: CASSPVGDSYNEQFF

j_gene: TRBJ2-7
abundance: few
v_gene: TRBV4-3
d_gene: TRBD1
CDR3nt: TGCGCCAGCAGCCAAGATAAGGACAGGGCCTACGAGCAGTACTTC
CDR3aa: CASSQDKDRAYEQYF

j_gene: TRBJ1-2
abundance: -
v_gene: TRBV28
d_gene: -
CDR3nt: TGTGCCAGCACCCCGACAGGACTAAACTATGGCTACACCTTC
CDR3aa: CASTPTGLNYGYTF

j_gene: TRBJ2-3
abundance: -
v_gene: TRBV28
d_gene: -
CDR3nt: TGTGCCAGCAGTTTCCCCCCGGGTACTATTACAGATACGCGGTATTTT
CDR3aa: CASSFPPGTITDTRYF

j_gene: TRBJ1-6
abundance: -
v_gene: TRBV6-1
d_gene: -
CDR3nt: TGTGCCAGCAGTCTCAGGCGCGGGGGGGGTAATAATTCACCCCTCCACTTT
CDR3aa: CASSLRRGGGNNSPLHF

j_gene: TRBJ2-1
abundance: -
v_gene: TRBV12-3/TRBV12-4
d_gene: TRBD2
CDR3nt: TGTGCCAGCAGTTTGATCCAACTAGCGGGAGGGAGCTCCTACAATGAGCAGTTCTTC
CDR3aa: CASSLIQLAGGSSYNEQFF

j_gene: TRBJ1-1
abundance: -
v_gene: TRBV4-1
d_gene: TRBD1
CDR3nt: TGCGCCAGCAGCCAAGAAGGGGGCTTCGTTGAAGCTTTCTTT
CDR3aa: CASSQEGGFVEAFF

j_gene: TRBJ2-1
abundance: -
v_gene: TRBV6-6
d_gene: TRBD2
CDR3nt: TGTGCCAGCAGAGTCACTAGCGGCAACTACAATGAGCAGTTCTTC
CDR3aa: CASRVTSGNYNEQFF

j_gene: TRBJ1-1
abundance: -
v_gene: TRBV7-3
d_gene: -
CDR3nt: TGTGCCAGCAGCCCACGCGGGTTCGGCACTGAAGCTTTCTTT
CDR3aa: CASSPRGFGTEAFF

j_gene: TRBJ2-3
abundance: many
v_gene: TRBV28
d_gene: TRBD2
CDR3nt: TGTGCCAGCAGTCTGGGACTAGCGGGGTACACAGATACGCAGTATTTT
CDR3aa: CASSLGLAGYTDTQYF

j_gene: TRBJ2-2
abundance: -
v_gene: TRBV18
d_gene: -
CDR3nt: TGTGCCAGCTCACCAAGCTGGGGGGAGCTGTTTTTT
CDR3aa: CASSPSWGELFF

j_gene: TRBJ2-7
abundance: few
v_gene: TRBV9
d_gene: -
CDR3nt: TGTGCCAGCAGCGTAGGGGTCGGGTTCGAGCAGTACTTC
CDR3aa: CASSVGVGFEQYF

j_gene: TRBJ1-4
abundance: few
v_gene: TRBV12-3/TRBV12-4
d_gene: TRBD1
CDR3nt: TGTGCCAGCAGCCGCATCGGGACAGCCGAAAAACTGTTTTTT
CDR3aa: CASSRIGTAEKLFF

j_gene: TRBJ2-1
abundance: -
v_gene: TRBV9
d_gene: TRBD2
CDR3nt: TGTGCCAGCAGCACAGGCGGGGGGGAGTACAATGAGCAGTTCTTC
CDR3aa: CASSTGGGEYNEQFF

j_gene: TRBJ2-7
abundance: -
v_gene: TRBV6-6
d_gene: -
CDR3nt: TGTGCCAGCGGGGAGGCGTATTACGAGCAGTACTTC
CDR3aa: CASGEAYYEQYF

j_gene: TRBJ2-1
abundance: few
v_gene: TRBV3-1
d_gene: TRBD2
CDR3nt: TGTGCCAGCAGCCAACTAGCGGGAAATTACAATGAGCAGTTCTTC
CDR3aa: CASSQLAGNYNEQFF

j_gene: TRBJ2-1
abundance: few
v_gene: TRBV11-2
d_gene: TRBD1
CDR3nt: TGTGCCAGCAGCATCACAGGGGTCGAGCAGTTCTTC
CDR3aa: CASSITGVEQFF

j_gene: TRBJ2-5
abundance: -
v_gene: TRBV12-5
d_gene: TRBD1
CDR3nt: TGTGCTAGTGGCTTACCGGGACAGGTTGGAGAGACCCAGTACTTC
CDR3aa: CASGLPGQVGETQYF

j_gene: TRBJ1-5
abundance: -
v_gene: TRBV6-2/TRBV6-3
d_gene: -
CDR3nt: TGTGCCAGCAGTTCCCCACAGCCCCAGCATTTT
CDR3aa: CASSSPQPQHF

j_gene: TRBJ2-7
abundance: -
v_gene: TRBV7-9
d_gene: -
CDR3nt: TGTGCCAGCAGCTTTCTAGCGCCCTCGGTAAACTACGAGCAGTACTTC
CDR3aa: CASSFLAPSVNYEQYF

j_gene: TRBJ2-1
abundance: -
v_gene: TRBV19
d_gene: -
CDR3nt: TGTGCCAGTAGTAAATCCGGGGCCTACAATGAGCAGTTCTTC
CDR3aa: CASSKSGAYNEQFF

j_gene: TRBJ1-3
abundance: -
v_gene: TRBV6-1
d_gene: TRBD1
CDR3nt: TGTGCCAGCAGTGAAAATCTCTTAACGGACAGGGGTACTGGAAACACCATATATTTT
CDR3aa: CASSENLLTDRGTGNTIYF

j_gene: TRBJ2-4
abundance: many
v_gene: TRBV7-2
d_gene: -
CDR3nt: TGTGCCAGCAGCTCCTCCCTGGCAAACATTCAGTACTTC
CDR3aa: CASSSSLANIQYF

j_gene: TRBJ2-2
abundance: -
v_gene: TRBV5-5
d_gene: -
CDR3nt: TGTGCCAGCACCCAGATCGCCGACACCGGGGAGCTGTTTTTT
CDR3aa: CASTQIADTGELFF

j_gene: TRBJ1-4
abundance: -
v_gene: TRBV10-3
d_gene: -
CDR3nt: TGTGCCATCAGTGAATTGGGGGATGAAAAACTGTTTTTT
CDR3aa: CAISELGDEKLFF

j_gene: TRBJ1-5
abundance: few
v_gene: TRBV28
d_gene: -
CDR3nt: TGTGCCAGCAGAGGAGAAGGGAGCAATCAGCCCCAGCATTTT
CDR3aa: CASRGEGSNQPQHF

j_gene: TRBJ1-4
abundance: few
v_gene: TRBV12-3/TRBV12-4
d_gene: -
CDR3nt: TGTGCCAGCAGTAAAGCAGGATTTAATGAAAAACTGTTTTTT
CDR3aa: CASSKAGFNEKLFF

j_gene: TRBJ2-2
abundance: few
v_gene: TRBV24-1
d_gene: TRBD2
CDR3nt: TGTGCCACCAGTGATCCTCTAGCGGGAGGATGGGAGCTGTTTTTT
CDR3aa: CATSDPLAGGWELFF

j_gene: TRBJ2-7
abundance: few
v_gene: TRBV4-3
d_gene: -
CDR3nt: TGCGCCAGCAGCCAATTGGCAGGTACCTACGAGCAGTACTTC
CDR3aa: CASSQLAGTYEQYF

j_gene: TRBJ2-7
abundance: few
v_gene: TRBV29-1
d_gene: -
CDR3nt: TGCAGCGTTGTGACGGGGGAAGGGGACGAGCAGTACTTC
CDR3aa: CSVVTGEGDEQYF